This entry is about one T cell receptor beta chain. This entry is derived from a study of siplizumab effects on memory and regulatory T cells. The assay was immunoSEQ multiplex PCR, and TCRdb's table has in-frame clones only and misses some. Of about 100,000 clones listed, about 94% were seen once; the top ten hold over 1%. This receptor was obtained from a human donor in good health. Sequencing used non-Treg CD4+ T cells sorted from blood.

The CDR3 DNA follows: TGTGCCAGTAGTATTCAACCGACAGGGGCGAACACCGGGGAGCTGTTTTTT. Amino acid sequence: CASSIQPTGANTGELFF. This chain connects TRBV19 to TRBJ2-2; 8 positions match TRBD1. The germline CDR1 and CDR2 sequences are LNHDA and SQIVND (reference sequence). V trimming: 3 bases; J trimming: 0 bases; junction bases outside the gene matches: 6. CDR3 length equals 17 residues.